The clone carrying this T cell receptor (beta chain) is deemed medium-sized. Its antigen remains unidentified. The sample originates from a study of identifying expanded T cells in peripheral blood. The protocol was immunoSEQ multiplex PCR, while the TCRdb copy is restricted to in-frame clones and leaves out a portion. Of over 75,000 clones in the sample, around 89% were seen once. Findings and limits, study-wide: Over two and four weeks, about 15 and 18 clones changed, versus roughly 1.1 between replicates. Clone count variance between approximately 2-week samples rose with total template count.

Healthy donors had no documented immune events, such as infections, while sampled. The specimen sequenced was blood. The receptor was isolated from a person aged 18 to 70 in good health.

The CDR3, as DNA: TGTGCCAGCAGTGACAGGAGCAATCAGCCCCAGCATTTT. Translated, it gives CASSDRSNQPQHF. The J gene is TRBJ1-5, the V gene TRBV6-4; D gene ambiguous. V lost 2 bases and J lost 1, with 3 bases in between. Germline V gene lookup returns CDR1 MRHNA and CDR2 SNTAGT. This CDR3 region has 13 residues.